Shown below are 2 T cell receptor beta chains from a single sample sequenced in a study of neurological immune-mediated disorders. A single record per CDR3 protein comes from TCRdb applying MiXCR to the 5' RACE reads. This table has around 49,000 distinct CDR3 sequences, about 9.1% appearing once. Stated time point: longitudinal time-point 1 (baseline). The sample comprised PBMCs. These receptors came from a woman in her thirties or forties in good health.

This clonotype has a count of ten or more. The chain joins TRBV10-3 to TRBJ2-6; TRBD1 matches 12 bases. Germline assignment: CDR1 ENHRY and CDR2 SYGVKD. The V segment lost 6 bases and the J segment 4 bases; nucleotides outside the gene matches: 16. This CDR3 has 20 residues. The CDR3 coding sequence is TGTGCCATCAGCAATGGCGCCGGGACAGGGGGCGCGACCGGGGCCAACGTCCTGACTTTC. Encoded protein: CAISNGAGTGGATGANVLTF.

This clonotype was seen ten or more times. V usage is TRBV12-3 or TRBV12-4 and J usage is TRBJ2-1, with D tentatively TRBD1 (6 bases). This CDR3 spans 13 amino acids. V lost 10 bases to trimming and J lost 6 bases, with 16 bases between them. The CDR3 DNA reads as TGTGCCAATACCGTTGGGGGCGGCAATGAGCAGTTCTTC. Residues: CANTVGGGNEQFF.